Following are 13 T cell receptor beta chains from one sample sequenced in a study of T cells in Graves' hyperthyroidism and ophthalmopathy. RNA transcripts served as the template for amplifying TCR beta CDR3 regions. A first-round RT-PCR of the TCR CDR3 used the HTBI primer set. TCRdb re-derived calls from the multiplex PCR reads in MiXCR, one entry per CDR3 protein. The sample shows a few hundred thousand distinct CDR3 sequences, more than 15% of them seen only once. The sample was blood. The receptors stem from a woman in her late teens or twenties with Graves' ophthalmopathy.

This clonotype has more than one count but fewer than ten. A much larger clone differs from this one at a single base, so this may be a read error. The J gene is TRBJ1-1, the V gene TRBV28; D is unresolved. V gave up 5 bases and J gave up 6 bases, with 13 bases separating them. The CDR3 sequence is 13 residues long. From germline, CDR1 is MDHEN and CDR2 SYDVKM. The CDR3 region is CASSETGYAEAFF. CDR3 bases: TGTGCCAGCAGTGAAACTGGATACGCTGAAGCTTTCTTT.

The chain is built from TRBV28 and TRBJ1-3; the D gene is possibly TRBD1 (5 bases). Per the germline V gene, CDR1 is MDHEN and CDR2 is SYDVKM. This CDR3 spans 15 amino acids. V was cut by 5 bases and J by 0 bases, with 11 bases left in between. The CDR3 DNA follows: TGTGCCAGCAGTCAACACAGGACCTCTGGAAACACCATATATTTT. It yields the protein CASSQHRTSGNTIYF. Together with reference TRBV28 and TRBJ1-3, the CDR3 gives the full variable domain: DVKVTQSSRYLVKRTGEKVFLECVQDMDHENMFWYRQDPGLGLRLIYFSYDVKMKEKGDIPEGYSVSREKKERFSLILESASTNQTSMYLCASSQHRTSGNTIYFGEGSWLTVV.

The V gene is TRBV6-2 or TRBV6-3, the J gene TRBJ2-6; D might be TRBD2 (6 bases). CDR1 and CDR2 (germline): MNHEY, SVGEGT. The CDR3 is 16 residues long. V lost 5 bases and J 0 bases, leaving 11 bases between the germline ends. For the CDR3, the DNA is TGTGCCAGCAGTGTAGCGGAAAGCTCTGGGGCCAACGTCCTGACTTTC. It encodes CASSVAESSGANVLTF.

This clonotype was picked up many times. V is TRBV27 and J is TRBJ2-3, with a tentative D call TRBD2 (6 bases). The CDR3 contains 14 residues. From germline, CDR1 is MNHEY and CDR2 SMNVEV (reference sequence). V was trimmed by 2 bases and J by 2 bases, leaving 8 bases between them. CDR3: CASSLAGNTDTQYF. CDR3 in DNA: TGTGCCAGCAGTTTAGCGGGGAACACAGATACGCAGTATTTT.

This clonotype has at least ten counts. This rearrangement joins TRBV28 to TRBJ2-1; 10 bases fit TRBD2. The germline CDR1 and CDR2 sequences are MDHEN and SYDVKM. Trimming cost V 0 bases and J 4 bases; bases outside gene matches: 12. The CDR3 has 19 amino acids. The DNA for the CDR3 is TGTGCCAGCAGTTTATGGGTTAGCGGGGGGCCAGATTTATACAATGAGCAGTTCTTC. The encoded protein is CASSLWVSGGPDLYNEQFF.

This chain links TRBV6-2 or TRBV6-3 with TRBJ1-6, with D possibly being TRBD1 (6 bases). Trimming shortened V by 5 bases and J by 10 bases, and 18 bases separated the two germline ends. The CDR3 has 15 amino acids. Per germline, CDR1 MNHEY and CDR2 SVGEGT. CDR3 in amino acids: CASSLQGGRSSPLHF. As DNA, the CDR3 is TGTGCCAGCAGTCTACAAGGGGGGCGATCCTCACCCCTCCACTTT.

The count of this clonotype is one. This chain uses TRBV4-1 with TRBJ2-5, with D possibly being TRBD1 or TRBD2 (6 bases each). V lost 1 base and J lost 2, with 14 bases in between. The germline gives CDR1 MGHRA, CDR2 YSYEKL. The CDR3 covers 16 residues. CDR3 amino acids: CASSQAEGGSQETQYF. The DNA for the CDR3 is TGCGCCAGCAGCCAAGCTGAGGGGGGCAGTCAAGAGACCCAGTACTTC.

This clonotype was seen repeatedly, ten times or more. The chain is built from TRBV28 and TRBJ2-2; 7 bases map to TRBD1. Trimming took 8 bases from V and 0 from J; bases not matched to a gene: 0. This CDR3 spans 13 amino acids. Germline V CDR1 and CDR2: MDHEN, SYDVKM. The CDR3 region is CASGTANTGELFF. The CDR3 bases are TGTGCCAGCGGGACAGCGAACACCGGGGAGCTGTTTTTT.

This clonotype was counted a few times. CDR3 sequence (DNA): TGTGCCAGCAGCCCCGAGGCTGGGGGGGGGGCCTATGGCTACACCTTC. Translated, it gives CASSPEAGGGAYGYTF. This chain uses TRBV28 with TRBJ1-2, with a possible D match to TRBD1 (6 bases). The CDR3 runs 16 residues. The germline V and J ends were trimmed by 6 bases and 4 bases, with 21 bases remaining between them. The V gene's germline CDR1 is MDHEN and CDR2 SYDVKM.

With respect to this clonotype: Germline is not matched at one junction end, which may reflect a read error. The chain carries TRBV11-2 and TRBJ2-7, with D uncertain. From germline, CDR1 is SGHAT and CDR2 FQNNGV. The CDR3 consists of 10 residues. The CDR3 sequence: CASSQLERYF. The CDR3 DNA reads as TGTGCCAGCAGCCAGCTCGAGCGGTACTTC.

This clonotype was counted at least ten times. The chain combines TRBV11-3 with TRBJ2-2; D tentatively fits TRBD1 or TRBD2 (5 bases each). The V gene's germline CDR1 is SGHNT and CDR2 YENEEA. V dropped 5 bases and J dropped 4 bases, with 14 bases sitting between them. The CDR3 loop spans 15 amino acids. CDR3 in DNA: TGTGCCAGCAGCCTTGGGGGTCGAGGCACCGGGGAGCTGTTTTTT. It encodes CASSLGGRGTGELFF.

This chain connects TRBV9 to TRBJ2-1; 8 bases line up with TRBD2. Trimming took 4 bases from V and 8 from J; bases not matched to a gene: 14. Germline V gene data show CDR1 as SGDLS and CDR2 as YYNGEE. This CDR3 is built from 16 residues. In nucleotides, the CDR3 is TGTGCCAGCAGCCAAGGGCAGCGGGAGAATGGCGATGAGCAGTTCTTC. This codes for CASSQGQRENGDEQFF.

The chain employs TRBV27 and TRBJ2-7; 8 nucleotides match TRBD2. The CDR3 sequence is 15 residues long. Per germline, CDR1 MNHEY and CDR2 SMNVEV (reference sequence). Losses at the gene ends were 3 bases for V and 3 bases for J; bases not matched to a gene: 7. The CDR3 sequence: CASSLTAGGDYEQYF. For the CDR3, the DNA is TGTGCCAGCAGTTTGACCGCGGGAGGTGACTACGAGCAGTACTTC.